A single sample is the source of the 15 T cell receptor beta chains below, sequenced in a study of blood T cells in healthy people across ages. Then a second PCR, running roughly 6 to 11 cycles, was carried out with a sample-barcoded 5' primer and a J-beta primer mix. From the 5' RACE reads, TCRdb called clonotypes with MiXCR, one entry per CDR3 protein. The table records around 940,000 distinct CDR3 sequences, about 53% of them present only once. Specimen: blood. The receptors shown here come from an older woman in good health.

In its sample, this clonotype was seen a few times. The rearrangement joins TRBV7-2 to TRBJ2-5, with D tentatively TRBD2 (5 bases). V was cut by 5 bases and J by 5 bases, with 15 bases left in between. The CDR3 covers 14 residues. Germline CDR1 SGHTA, CDR2 FQGNSA. The CDR3: CASSLYSVGETQYF. CDR3 sequence (DNA): TGTGCCAGCAGCCTATATAGCGTCGGGGAGACCCAGTACTTC.

Details on this clonotype: At one end the junction does not follow the germline gene, possibly because of a read error. The J gene is TRBJ2-5, the V gene TRBV7-7; D is ambiguous. This CDR3 contains 12 residues. Germline loops: CDR1 SSHAT, CDR2 FNYEAQ (reference sequence). The CDR3 DNA reads TGTGCCGGCAGCTCCGATAGGGAGACCCAGTACTTC. Translated, it gives CAGSSDRETQYF.

This clonotype occurred a few times. The chain is built from TRBV6-5 and TRBJ1-3; 9 nucleotides agree with TRBD1. The length of the CDR3 is 17 residues. Germline V CDR1 and CDR2: MNHEY, SVGAGI. V lost 2 bases and J lost 0; bases outside the gene matches: 5. CDR3 protein: CASSYLGTGLSGNTIYF. The CDR3 nucleotides are TGTGCCAGCAGTTACCTGGGGACAGGGCTCTCTGGAAACACCATATATTTT.

This sequence joins TRBV28 and TRBJ2-1; the match to TRBD2 covers 8 bases. Losses at the gene ends were 7 bases for V and 4 bases for J; bases not matched to a gene: 18. Germline V lookup: CDR1 MDHEN, CDR2 SYDVKM. The CDR3 contains 18 residues. The CDR3 bases are TGTGCCAGCAAAGTAGCGGGGATACTAGCCATACAATACAATGAGCAGTTCTTC. Translated, it gives CASKVAGILAIQYNEQFF.

This clonotype was seen only once. A read error may be the cause here, since a much bigger clone is one base away. This chain joins TRBV2 and TRBJ2-1; no firm D call. The CDR3 runs 14 residues. The V and J ends lost 7 bases and 4 bases respectively, with 14 bases between them. Germline V gene lookup returns CDR1 SNHLY and CDR2 FYNNEI. The CDR3 spells CASTQGRNYNEQFF. The DNA for the CDR3 is TGTGCCAGCACCCAAGGGCGGAATTACAATGAGCAGTTCTTC.

V usage is TRBV4-1 and J usage is TRBJ2-1; the match to TRBD2 covers 9 bases. Germline CDR1 and CDR2: MGHRA and YSYEKL. V lost 9 bases to trimming and J lost 5 bases; unmatched junction nucleotides: 8. The CDR3 contains 14 residues. The CDR3 coding sequence is TGCGCCAGTGAGCGGGAGGCACGAAACAATGAGCAGTTCTTC. Amino acids: CASEREARNNEQFF.

The chain has TRBV12-3 or TRBV12-4 and TRBJ2-3; TRBD2 agrees at 8 bases. V lost 8 bases, J lost 2 bases, and 15 bases stayed unmatched. The CDR3 has 17 amino acids. The CDR3 loop reads CASPLLRGAGPTDTQYF. The DNA for the CDR3 is TGTGCCAGCCCCTTACTGCGGGGGGCGGGACCCACAGATACGCAGTATTTT.

The chain employs TRBV5-6 and TRBJ1-4, with D uncertain. V dropped 3 bases and J dropped 8 bases, with 11 bases sitting between them. CDR1 and CDR2 from the germline V gene are SGHDT and YYEEEE. The CDR3 length is 13 residues. Written as DNA, the CDR3 is TGTGCCAGCAGCTGGGGATGGGGAGAAAAACTGTTTTTT. Its translation: CASSWGWGEKLFF.

Only a few counts were recorded for this clonotype. The CDR3 protein is CASSLAYTIPTYEQYF. DNA for the CDR3: TGTGCCAGCAGCCTAGCGTATACCATACCCACCTACGAGCAGTACTTC. The chain carries TRBV4-2 and TRBJ2-7; a weak D match, TRBD2 (5 bases). V gave up 4 bases and J gave up 2 bases, with 18 bases separating them. This CDR3 region has 16 residues. In germline, CDR1 is LGHNA, CDR2 YNFKEQ.

This clonotype was seen only once. The V gene is TRBV9, the J gene TRBJ2-4; 10 bases agree with TRBD2. The DNA end is a closer match to TRBJ2-7, so the J assignment may be wrong. CDR1 and CDR2 from the germline V gene are SGDLS and YYNGEE. This CDR3 spans 15 amino acids. The CDR3, as DNA: TGTGCCAGCAGCCCCGGGACTAGCGTTCTCTACGAGCAGTACTTC. Amino acids: CASSPGTSVLYEQYF.

The rearrangement uses TRBV6-5 and TRBJ2-1; D possibly corresponds to TRBD1 (6 bases). Germline CDR1 is MNHEY and CDR2 is SVGAGI. The CDR3 totals 15 residues. Trimming left V 5 bases short and J 12 bases short, with 23 bases between. The CDR3 loop is CASSPPFGTNDGQFF. CDR3 sequence (DNA): TGTGCCAGCAGTCCCCCCTTCGGGACAAACGATGGGCAGTTCTTC.

A few counts support this clonotype. This sequence joins TRBV29-1 and TRBJ2-7, with D unresolved. This CDR3 contains 14 residues. The ends were cut back, 1 base at V and 2 bases at J, with 12 bases in the middle. Germline V CDR1 and CDR2: SQVTM, ANQGSEA. DNA for the CDR3: TGCAGCGTTGAAGCTGGTTCGCACACCTACGAGCAGTACTTC. Protein sequence: CSVEAGSHTYEQYF.

J is TRBJ2-3 and V is TRBV6-5, with TRBD2 as a possible D gene (6 bases). In germline, CDR1 is MNHEY, CDR2 SVGAGI. The CDR3 covers 15 residues. V was shortened by 8 bases and J by 2 bases, with 17 bases between the two germline ends. In nucleotides, the CDR3 is TGTGCCAGCGCCGATCCGGGACTCATCACAGATACGCAGTATTTT. Translation: CASADPGLITDTQYF.

V is TRBV11-3 and J is TRBJ2-7, with D possibly TRBD2 on 5 matching bases. TRBJ2-1 matches the DNA end more closely, so the J call is doubtful. CDR3 size: 13 residues. CDR1 is SGHNT, CDR2 YENEEA, per germline. CDR3 residues: CASSQLVGNEQFF. The DNA for the CDR3 is TGTGCCAGCAGCCAACTAGTTGGCAATGAGCAGTTCTTC.

This clonotype was recorded many times. This sequence joins TRBV12-3 or TRBV12-4 and TRBJ2-1, with 10 bases fitting TRBD2. The CDR3 covers 15 residues. Trimming at V came to 3 bases and at J to 10 bases, leaving 9 bases not matched to a gene. The CDR3 loop reads CASSFRAGGPGEQFF. The CDR3 nucleotides read TGTGCCAGCAGTTTTAGAGCGGGAGGGCCGGGGGAGCAGTTCTTC.